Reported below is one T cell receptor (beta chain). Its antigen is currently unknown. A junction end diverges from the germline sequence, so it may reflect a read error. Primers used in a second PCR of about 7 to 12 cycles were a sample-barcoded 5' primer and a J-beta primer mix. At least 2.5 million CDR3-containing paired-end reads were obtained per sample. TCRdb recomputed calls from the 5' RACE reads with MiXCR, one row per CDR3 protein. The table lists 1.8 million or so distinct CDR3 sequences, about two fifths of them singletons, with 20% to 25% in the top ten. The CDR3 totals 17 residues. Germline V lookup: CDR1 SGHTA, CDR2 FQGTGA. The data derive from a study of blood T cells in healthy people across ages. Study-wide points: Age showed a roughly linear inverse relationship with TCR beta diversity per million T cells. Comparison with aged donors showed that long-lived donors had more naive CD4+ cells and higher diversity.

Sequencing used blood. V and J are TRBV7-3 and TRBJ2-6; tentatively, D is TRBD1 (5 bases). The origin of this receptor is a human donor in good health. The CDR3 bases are TGTGCCACCAGCCCCGTGGGCCAAAGCTCTGGGGCCAACGTCCCGACTTTC. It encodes CATSPVGQSSGANVPTF.